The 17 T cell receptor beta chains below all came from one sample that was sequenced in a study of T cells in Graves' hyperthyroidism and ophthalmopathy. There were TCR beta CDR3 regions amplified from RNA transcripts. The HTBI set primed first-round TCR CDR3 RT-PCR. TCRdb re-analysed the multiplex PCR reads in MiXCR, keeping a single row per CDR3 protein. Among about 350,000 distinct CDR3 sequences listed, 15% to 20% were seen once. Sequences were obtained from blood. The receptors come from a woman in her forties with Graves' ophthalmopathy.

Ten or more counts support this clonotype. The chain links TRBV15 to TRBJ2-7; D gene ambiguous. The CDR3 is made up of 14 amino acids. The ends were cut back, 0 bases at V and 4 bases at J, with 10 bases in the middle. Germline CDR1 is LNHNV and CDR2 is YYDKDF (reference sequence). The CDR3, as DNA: TGTGCCACCAGCAGAGATTTTTCCGCTTACGAGCAGTACTTC. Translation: CATSRDFSAYEQYF.

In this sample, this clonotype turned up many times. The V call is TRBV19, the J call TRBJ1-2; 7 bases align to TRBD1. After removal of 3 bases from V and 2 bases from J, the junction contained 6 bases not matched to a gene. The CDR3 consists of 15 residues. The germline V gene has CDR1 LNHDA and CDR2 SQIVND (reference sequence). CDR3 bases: TGTGCCAGTAGTATCCGTCCGACAGGGAACTATGGCTACACCTTC. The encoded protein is CASSIRPTGNYGYTF.

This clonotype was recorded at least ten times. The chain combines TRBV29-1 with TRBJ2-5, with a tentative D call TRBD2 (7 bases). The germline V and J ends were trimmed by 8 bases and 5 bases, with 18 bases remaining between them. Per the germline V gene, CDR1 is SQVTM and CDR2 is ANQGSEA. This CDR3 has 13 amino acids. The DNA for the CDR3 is TGCAGCTCCCTGGGGGGGCGAGGTGAGACCCAGTACTTC. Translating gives CSSLGGRGETQYF.

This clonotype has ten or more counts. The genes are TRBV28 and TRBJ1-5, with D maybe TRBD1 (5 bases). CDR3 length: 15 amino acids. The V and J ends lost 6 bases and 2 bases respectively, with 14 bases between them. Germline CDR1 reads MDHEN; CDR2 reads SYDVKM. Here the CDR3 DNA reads TGTGCCAGCAGCCCCCTAGAAGGGGGCAATCAGCCCCAGCATTTT. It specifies CASSPLEGGNQPQHF.

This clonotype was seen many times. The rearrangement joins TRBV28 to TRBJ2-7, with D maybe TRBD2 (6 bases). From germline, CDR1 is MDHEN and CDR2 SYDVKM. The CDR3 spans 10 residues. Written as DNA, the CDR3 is TGTAGCTCGGGGGAATCCGAGCAGTACTTC. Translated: CSSGESEQYF. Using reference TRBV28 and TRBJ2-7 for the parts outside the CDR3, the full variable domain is DVKVTQSSRYLVKRTGEKVFLECVQDMDHENMFWYRQDPGLGLRLIYFSYDVKMKEKGDIPEGYSVSREKKERFSLILESASTNQTSMYLCSSGESEQYFGPGTRLTVT.

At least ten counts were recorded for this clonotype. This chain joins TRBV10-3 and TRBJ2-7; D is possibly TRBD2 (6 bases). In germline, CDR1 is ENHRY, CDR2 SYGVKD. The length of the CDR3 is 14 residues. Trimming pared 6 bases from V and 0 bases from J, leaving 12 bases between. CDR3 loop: CAIRRRDASYEQYF. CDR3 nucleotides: TGTGCCATCAGGCGGCGGGACGCCTCCTACGAGCAGTACTTC.

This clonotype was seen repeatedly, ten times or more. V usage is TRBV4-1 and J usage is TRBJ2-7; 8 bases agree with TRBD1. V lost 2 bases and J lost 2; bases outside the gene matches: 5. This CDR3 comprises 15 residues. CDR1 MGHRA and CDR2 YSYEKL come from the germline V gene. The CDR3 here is CASSQSTGDPYEQYF. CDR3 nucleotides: TGCGCCAGCAGCCAATCGACAGGGGATCCCTACGAGCAGTACTTC.

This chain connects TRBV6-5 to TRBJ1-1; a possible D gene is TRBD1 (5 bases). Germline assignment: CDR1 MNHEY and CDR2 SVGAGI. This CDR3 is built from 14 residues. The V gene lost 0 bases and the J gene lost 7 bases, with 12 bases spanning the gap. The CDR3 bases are TGTGCCAGCAGTTACTCATTGGGGGGGTATGAAGCTTTCTTT. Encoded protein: CASSYSLGGYEAFF.

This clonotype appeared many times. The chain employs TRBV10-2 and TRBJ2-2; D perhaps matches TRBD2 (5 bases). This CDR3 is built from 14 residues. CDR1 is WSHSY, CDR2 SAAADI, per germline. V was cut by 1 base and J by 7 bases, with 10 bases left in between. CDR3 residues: CASSEYRTYGELFF. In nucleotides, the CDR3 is TGCGCCAGCAGTGAGTATAGGACTTACGGGGAGCTGTTTTTT.

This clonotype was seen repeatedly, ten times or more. The CDR3 reads CASSLQTGSNQPQHF. The DNA for the CDR3 is TGTGCCAGCAGCCTACAGACAGGTAGCAATCAGCCCCAGCATTTT. The chain combines TRBV12-3 or TRBV12-4 with TRBJ1-5, with D possibly being TRBD1 (6 bases). The CDR3 runs 15 residues. V gave up 6 bases and J gave up 0 bases, with 12 bases separating them.

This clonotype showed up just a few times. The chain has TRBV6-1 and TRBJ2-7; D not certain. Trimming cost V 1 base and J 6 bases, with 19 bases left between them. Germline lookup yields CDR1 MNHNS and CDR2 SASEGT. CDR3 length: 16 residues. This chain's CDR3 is CASSEGRGRHGSEQYF. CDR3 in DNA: TGTGCCAGCAGTGAAGGTCGCGGCCGGCATGGCTCCGAGCAGTACTTC.

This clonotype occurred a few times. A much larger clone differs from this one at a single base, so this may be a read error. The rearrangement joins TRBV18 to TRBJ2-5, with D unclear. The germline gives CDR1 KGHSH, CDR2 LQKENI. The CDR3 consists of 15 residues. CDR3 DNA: TGTGCCAGCTCACCAGGGCGGTCCCCCCGAGAGACCCGGTACTTC. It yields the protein CASSPGRSPRETRYF.

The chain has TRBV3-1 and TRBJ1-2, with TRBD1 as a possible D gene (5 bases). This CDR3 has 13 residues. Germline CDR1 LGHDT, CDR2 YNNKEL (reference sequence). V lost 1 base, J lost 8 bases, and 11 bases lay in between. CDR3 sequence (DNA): TGTGCCAGCAGCCAAGCTAGGGGAGGCGGCTACACCTTC. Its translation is CASSQARGGGYTF.

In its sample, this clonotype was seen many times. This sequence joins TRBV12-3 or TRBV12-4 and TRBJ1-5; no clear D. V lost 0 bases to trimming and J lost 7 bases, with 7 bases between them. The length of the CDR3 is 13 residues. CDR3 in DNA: TGTGCCAGCAGTTTAGCGAGGTACCAGCCCCAGCATTTT. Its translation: CASSLARYQPQHF.

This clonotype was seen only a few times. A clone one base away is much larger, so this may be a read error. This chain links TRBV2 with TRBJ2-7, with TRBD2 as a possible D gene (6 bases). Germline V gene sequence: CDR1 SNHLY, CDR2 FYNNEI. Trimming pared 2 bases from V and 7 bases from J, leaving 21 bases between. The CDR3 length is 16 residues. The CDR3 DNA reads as TGTGCCAGCAGTGAAATCGGATCGGACGGGGGAGAGGAGCAGTACTTC. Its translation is CASSEIGSDGGEEQYF.

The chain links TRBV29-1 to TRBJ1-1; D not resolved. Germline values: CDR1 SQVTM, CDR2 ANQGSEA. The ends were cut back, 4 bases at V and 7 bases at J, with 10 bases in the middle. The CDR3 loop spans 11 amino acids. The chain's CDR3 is CSVVRENEAFF. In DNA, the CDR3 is TGCAGCGTTGTAAGGGAGAATGAAGCTTTCTTT.

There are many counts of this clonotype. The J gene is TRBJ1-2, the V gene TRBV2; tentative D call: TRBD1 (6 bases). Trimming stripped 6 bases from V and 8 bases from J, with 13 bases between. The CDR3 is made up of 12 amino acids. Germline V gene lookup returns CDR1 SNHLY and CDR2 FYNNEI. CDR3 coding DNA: TGTGCCAGCAGGGAACAGGGTCTCGGCTACACCTTC. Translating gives CASREQGLGYTF.